The rows below give T cell receptor beta chains drawn from one sample of a study of cytomegalovirus exposure and HLA in healthy donors. Clones were sequenced by immunoSEQ multiplex PCR, and TCRdb holds only the in-frame ones, with some missing. The table lists some 190,000 clones, around 82% of them singletons, with around 1.6% in the top ten. Sequencing used PBMCs. The receptor source for this set is a man aged 40-55 years in good health and CMV-seropositive. Each CDR3 is given with its conserved first and last residue. Size tells how often a clone was seen (once, few, many) or the class of an expanded clone, and some rows leave it out.

J gene,clone size,V gene,CDR3 length,CDR3 protein
TRBJ2-1,-,TRBV6-6,13,CASSLDSFNEQFF
TRBJ2-7,-,TRBV7-2,17,CASSLVGGPKATYEQYF
TRBJ1-1,-,TRBV7-9,13,CASSFSTGTEAFF
TRBJ2-1,-,TRBV5-1,16,CASSLLGTSGSPEQFF
TRBJ1-2,few,TRBV6-1,12,CASRRTGEGYTF
TRBJ1-2,-,TRBV19,16,CASSLMGGGQAYGYTF
TRBJ2-1,-,TRBV7-3,15,CASSSGLAGVGEQFF
TRBJ2-7,-,TRBV7-9,15,CASSLETGLTYEQYF
TRBJ2-7,few,TRBV27,15,CASSPRTGLPYEQYF
TRBJ1-2,-,TRBV27,15,CASSLSAGGLYGYTF
TRBJ2-2,-,TRBV11-2,18,CASSSQGTSGWNTGELFF
TRBJ2-5,-,TRBV30,15,CAWNPGGQAQETQYF
TRBJ1-1,-,TRBV2,11,CASSESGGAFF
TRBJ2-2,-,TRBV19,15,CASSFRGLRTGELFF
TRBJ2-7,-,TRBV27,13,CASRASGTYEQYF
TRBJ2-7,-,TRBV14,15,CASSYRDRVDYEQYF
TRBJ1-1,few,TRBV5-5,15,CASSLSRQGNTEAFF